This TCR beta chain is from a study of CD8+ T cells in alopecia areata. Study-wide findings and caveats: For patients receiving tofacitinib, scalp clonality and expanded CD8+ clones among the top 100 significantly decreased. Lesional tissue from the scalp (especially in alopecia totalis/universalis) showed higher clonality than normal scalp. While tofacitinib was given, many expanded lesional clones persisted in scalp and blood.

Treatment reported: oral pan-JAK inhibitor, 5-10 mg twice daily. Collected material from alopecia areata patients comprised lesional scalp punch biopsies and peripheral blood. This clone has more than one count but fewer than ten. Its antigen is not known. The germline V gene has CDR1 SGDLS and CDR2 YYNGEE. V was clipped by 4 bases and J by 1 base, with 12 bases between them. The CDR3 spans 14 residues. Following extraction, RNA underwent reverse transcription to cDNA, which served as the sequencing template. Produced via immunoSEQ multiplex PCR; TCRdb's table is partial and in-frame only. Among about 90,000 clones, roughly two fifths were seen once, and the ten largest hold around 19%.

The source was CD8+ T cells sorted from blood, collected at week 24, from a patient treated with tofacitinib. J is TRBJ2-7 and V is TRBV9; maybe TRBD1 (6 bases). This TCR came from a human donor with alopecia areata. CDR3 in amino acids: CASSLTGASYEQYF. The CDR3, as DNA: TGTGCCAGCAGCCTGACAGGTGCATCCTACGAGCAGTACTTC.